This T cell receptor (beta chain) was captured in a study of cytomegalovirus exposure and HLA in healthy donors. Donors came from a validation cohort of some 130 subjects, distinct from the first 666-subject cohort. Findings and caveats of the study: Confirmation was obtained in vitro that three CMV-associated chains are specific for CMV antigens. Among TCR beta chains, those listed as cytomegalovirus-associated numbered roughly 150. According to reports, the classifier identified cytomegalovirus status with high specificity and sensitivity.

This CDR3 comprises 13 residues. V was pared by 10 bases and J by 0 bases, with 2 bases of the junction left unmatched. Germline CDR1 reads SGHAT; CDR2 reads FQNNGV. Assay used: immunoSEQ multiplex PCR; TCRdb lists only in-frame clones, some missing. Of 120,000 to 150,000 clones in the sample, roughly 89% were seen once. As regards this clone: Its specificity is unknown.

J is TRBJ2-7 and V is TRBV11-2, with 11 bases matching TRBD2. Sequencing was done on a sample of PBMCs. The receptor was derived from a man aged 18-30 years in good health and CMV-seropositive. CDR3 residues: CATSGRNSYEQYF. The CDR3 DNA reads TGTGCCACTAGCGGGAGGAACTCCTACGAGCAGTACTTC.